This T cell receptor beta chain was found in a study of cytomegalovirus exposure and HLA in healthy donors. Study information: A preliminary data release comprised around 90 million unique TCRs obtained from HLA-typed donors. Whole-study results and caveats: HLA allele associations emerged for about 18,000 TCR beta sequences in a later analysis, at 0.05 false discovery rate. Reports indicated that the classifier achieved high specificity and sensitivity in diagnosing cytomegalovirus status.

Of note for this clone: The antigen remains unidentified.

Both 60 Vbeta primers and 13 Jbeta primers went into the PCR. Clones were sequenced by immunoSEQ multiplex PCR, and TCRdb holds only the in-frame ones, with some missing. Of more than 95,000 clones detected, about 83% appear once; the ten largest clones hold roughly 3.5%. The CDR3 spans 13 residues. Trimming removed 2 bases at V and 5 bases at J, with 9 bases between. Germline CDR1 is SGHTA and CDR2 is FQGTGA. The sample was PBMCs. The rearrangement links TRBV7-3 to TRBJ2-5, with a possible D match to TRBD2 (6 bases). This TCR was recovered from a woman aged 40 to 50 in good health and CMV-seropositive. The CDR3 DNA reads TGTGCCAGCAGCTTAGCGGGGAAGGAGACCCAGTACTTC. Protein: CASSLAGKETQYF.